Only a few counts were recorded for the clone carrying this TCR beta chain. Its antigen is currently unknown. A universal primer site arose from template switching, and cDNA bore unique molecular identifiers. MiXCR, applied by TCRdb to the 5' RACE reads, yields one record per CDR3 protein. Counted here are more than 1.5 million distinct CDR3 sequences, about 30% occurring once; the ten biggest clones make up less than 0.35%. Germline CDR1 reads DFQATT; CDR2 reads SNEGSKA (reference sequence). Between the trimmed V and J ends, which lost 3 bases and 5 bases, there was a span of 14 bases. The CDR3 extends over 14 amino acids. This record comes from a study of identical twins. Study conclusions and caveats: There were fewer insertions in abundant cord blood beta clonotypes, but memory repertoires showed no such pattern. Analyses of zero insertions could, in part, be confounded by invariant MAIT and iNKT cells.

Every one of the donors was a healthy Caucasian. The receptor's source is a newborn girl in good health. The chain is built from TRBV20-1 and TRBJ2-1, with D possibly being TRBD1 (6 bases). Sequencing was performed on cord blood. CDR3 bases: TGCAGTGCTAGGGGGGACATAGGCCACAATGAGCAGTTCTTC. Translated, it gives CSARGDIGHNEQFF.